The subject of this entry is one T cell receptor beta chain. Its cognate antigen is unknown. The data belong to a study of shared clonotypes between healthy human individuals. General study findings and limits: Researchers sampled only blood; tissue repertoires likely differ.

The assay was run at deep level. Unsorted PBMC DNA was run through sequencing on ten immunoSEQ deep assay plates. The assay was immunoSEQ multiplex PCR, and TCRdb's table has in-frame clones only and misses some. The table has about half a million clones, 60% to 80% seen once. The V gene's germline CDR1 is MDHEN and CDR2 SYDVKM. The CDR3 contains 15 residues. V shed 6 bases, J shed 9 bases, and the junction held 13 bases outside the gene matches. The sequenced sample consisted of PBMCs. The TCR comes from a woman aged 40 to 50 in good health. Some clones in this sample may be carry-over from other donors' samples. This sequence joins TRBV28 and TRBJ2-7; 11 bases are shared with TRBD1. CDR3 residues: CASSRPGTGGIWQYF. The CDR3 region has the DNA TGTGCCAGCAGCCGACCCGGGACAGGGGGTATTTGGCAGTACTTC.